This T cell receptor (beta chain) was found in a study of cytomegalovirus exposure and HLA in healthy donors. A remark on this clone: The antigen is unknown.

13 Jbeta primers and 60 Vbeta primers were used for the PCR. Data came from immunoSEQ multiplex PCR; TCRdb stores just in-frame clones and leaves some out. There are some 90,000 clones in the sample; 65% to 80% occur only once, and roughly 3% lies in the top ten. General study results and limits: According to an earlier analysis, most TCR beta V segments yielded productive rearrangements about 87% or about 30% of the time. Reports described diagnosis of cytomegalovirus status by the classifier as highly specific and sensitive. Later analysis showed most CMV-associated TCR beta chains appearing HLA-restricted.

The clonotype was recovered from a man aged 40-55 years in good health and CMV-seronegative. Sequences were obtained from PBMCs.

The CDR3: CAWSVGQGHLPQHF. In DNA form, the CDR3 reads TGTGCCTGGAGTGTAGGTCAGGGGCATCTGCCCCAGCATTTT. The chain links TRBV30 to TRBJ1-5; a possible D gene is TRBD1 (6 bases). V was pared by 0 bases and J by 9 bases, with 15 bases between. CDR3 length: 14 amino acids. CDR1 is GTSNPN and CDR2 is SVGIG in the germline V gene (reference sequence).